This TCR beta chain was obtained from a study of beta chain features in type 1 diabetes. Study-wide results and limits: The cDNA sequencing approach could over-represent high-TCR-expressing cells.

With respect to this clone: Its antigen is currently unknown.

By way of CD45RO/CCR7/CD25/CD127/CD95/CD27, the CD4+ regulatory, stem cell-like memory, central memory and naive cells were sorted. Expressed TCRB transcripts were sequenced because the isolated RNA had all been reverse transcribed beforehand. Sequencing was performed with immunoSEQ multiplex PCR; in TCRdb, only in-frame clones are kept and a portion is missing. The sample shows about 330,000 clones, roughly 9.6% of them seen only once. Sequenced: naive CD4+ T cells from blood. This TCR derives from a woman in her 30s in good health.

The CDR3 region is CATSSRDRRAYEQYF. The CDR3 bases are TGTGCCACCAGCAGCCGGGACAGGAGGGCCTACGAGCAGTACTTC. The chain couples TRBV15 to TRBJ2-7; 8 nucleotides align to TRBD1. The CDR3 covers 15 residues. The germline V gene encodes CDR1 LNHNV and CDR2 YYDKDF (reference sequence). Unmatched junction bases numbered 6, after V lost 3 bases and J lost 2 bases.